This T cell receptor beta chain was identified during a study of beta chain features in type 1 diabetes. The germline V and J ends were trimmed by 5 bases and 9 bases, with 19 bases remaining between them. Germline loops: CDR1 SEHNR, CDR2 FQNEAQ (reference sequence). The length of the CDR3 is 15 residues. With respect to this clone: The antigen remains undetermined.

The entirety of the isolated RNA underwent reverse transcription, so expressed TCRB transcripts were sequenced. Clones were sequenced by immunoSEQ multiplex PCR, and TCRdb holds only the in-frame ones, with some missing. The top ten clones hold roughly 0.019% of a sample with about 240,000 clones, approximately 14% of them seen once. Study-wide results and limits: When Type 1 diabetes patients were examined, their TCRB CDR3s proved moderately but significantly shorter in all four CD4+ subsets.

Sample: naive CD4+ T cells from blood. The rearrangement uses TRBV7-9 and TRBJ2-2, with D possibly TRBD1 on 5 matching bases. The clonotype comes from a man aged 25-45 years with type 1 diabetes. The CDR3 region is CASSTRHRQPRELFF. The DNA for the CDR3 is TGTGCCAGCAGCACCCGTCATAGACAGCCTCGGGAGCTGTTTTTT.